This is a list of T cell receptor beta chains from one sample in a study of human T cells and chemical hapten exposure. TCRdb reprocessed the RACE reads with MiXCR, giving one entry per CDR3 protein. The table has 56,000 or so distinct CDR3 sequences, approximately 9.7% seen once. Sequencing was performed on whole blood, taken in connection with sensitization to the hapten diphenylcyclopropenone (DPC). These receptors originate from a woman aged 25 to 39 with alopecia areata. Some clones in this sample may be carry-over from other donors' samples. The CDR3 runs from the conserved cysteine through the conserved F or W. The D gene is left open where the match is weak. Clone size, where shown, is once, few, many, or a class for clones that have expanded.

NA | TRBD2 | TRBJ2-3 | TRBV12-3/TRBV12-4 | CASSFAGGLIDTQYF | TGTGCCAGCAGTTTCGCGGGGGGGCTTATAGATACGCAGTATTTT
many | NA | TRBJ2-3 | TRBV29-1 | CSVRGADTQYF | TGCAGCGTTAGGGGGGCAGATACGCAGTATTTT
few | NA | TRBJ1-5 | TRBV4-1 | CASSQVSGGRQPQHF | TGCGCCAGCAGCCAAGTCTCCGGGGGCCGACAGCCCCAGCATTTT
many | NA | TRBJ2-3 | TRBV12-3/TRBV12-4 | CASSRARSDTQYF | TGTGCCAGCAGCCGGGCCAGGTCAGATACGCAGTATTTT
few | NA | TRBJ2-7 | TRBV20-1 | CSARDLTEGMGEQYF | TGCAGTGCTAGAGATCTGACAGAGGGTATGGGGGAGCAGTACTTC
many | TRBD1 | TRBJ1-6 | TRBV6-6 | CASSPRDRENSPLHF | TGTGCCAGCAGTCCCCGGGACAGGGAAAATTCACCCCTCCACTTT
few | NA | TRBJ1-4 | TRBV16 | CASSQSGQHNEKLFF | TGTGCCAGCAGCCAATCCGGTCAGCATAATGAAAAACTGTTTTTT
NA | TRBD1 | TRBJ1-4 | TRBV28 | CASSPTGGQEKLFF | TGTGCCAGCAGCCCTACAGGGGGGCAGGAAAAACTGTTTTTT
NA | NA | TRBJ1-1 | TRBV11-2 | CASSLVGGPGRLNTEAFF | TGTGCCAGCAGCTTAGTTGGGGGGCCAGGTCGACTGAACACTGAAGCTTTCTTT
many | NA | TRBJ2-3 | TRBV12-3/TRBV12-4 | CASSLAGTDTQYF | TGTGCCAGCAGTTTAGCGGGCACAGATACGCAGTATTTT
few | NA | TRBJ2-7 | TRBV12-3/TRBV12-4 | CASSFDSGSMGGEQYF | TGTGCCAGCAGTTTCGATTCAGGGTCAATGGGAGGCGAGCAGTACTTC
NA | NA | TRBJ1-5 | TRBV12-3/TRBV12-4 | CASSSEDHSNQPQHF | TGTGCCAGCAGTTCCGAGGACCATAGCAATCAGCCCCAGCATTTT
few | NA | TRBJ1-1 | TRBV30 | CAWSVRNTEAFF | TGTGCCTGGAGTGTCCGGAACACTGAAGCTTTCTTT
medium-sized | NA | TRBJ1-1 | TRBV20-1 | CSARRHGTGNTEAFF | TGCAGTGCTAGACGACACGGTACGGGGAACACTGAAGCTTTCTTT
NA | NA | TRBJ2-2 | TRBV3-1 | CASSQVSGDTGELFF | TGTGCCAGCAGCCAAGTTAGTGGGGACACCGGGGAGCTGTTTTTT
many | TRBD1 | TRBJ1-2 | TRBV12-3/TRBV12-4 | CASSFPTGAYGYTF | TGTGCCAGCAGTTTCCCGACAGGGGCCTATGGCTACACCTTC
few | TRBD1 | TRBJ2-7 | TRBV19 | CASSPGTGASYEQYF | TGTGCCAGTAGCCCTGGGACAGGGGCCTCCTACGAGCAGTACTTC
many | NA | TRBJ1-6 | TRBV4-3 | CASSQGVLEMDSPLHF | TGCGCCAGCAGCCAAGGGGTCCTGGAGATGGATTCACCCCTCCACTTT
NA | NA | TRBJ1-4 | TRBV4-3 | CASSQAGFNEKLFF | TGCGCCAGCAGCCAAGCAGGGTTTAATGAAAAACTGTTTTTT
many | NA | TRBJ2-7 | TRBV20-1 | CSAGGFRVGYEQYF | TGCAGTGCCGGGGGTTTTAGGGTTGGATACGAGCAGTACTTC
NA | NA | TRBJ1-2 | TRBV6-2/TRBV6-3 | CASSSIVFNGYTF | TGTGCCAGCAGCTCGATCGTATTTAATGGCTACACCTTC
NA | NA | TRBJ2-5 | TRBV7-2 | CASSLARNRETQYF | TGTGCCAGCAGCTTAGCTCGGAACCGAGAGACCCAGTACTTC
many | NA | TRBJ1-1 | TRBV7-2 | CASSSPRGEAFF | TGTGCCAGCAGCTCCCCCCGGGGCGAAGCTTTCTTT
NA | NA | TRBJ1-3 | TRBV12-3/TRBV12-4 | CASSSDRGQRNTIYF | TGTGCCAGCAGCTCAGACCGGGGTCAACGAAACACCATATATTTT
many | NA | TRBJ1-2 | TRBV4-1 | CASSQVPVYGYTF | TGCGCCAGCAGCCAAGTCCCGGTCTATGGCTACACCTTC
few | NA | TRBJ2-1 | TRBV5-6 | CASSLGDGRYNEQFF | TGTGCCAGCAGCTTGGGGGACGGCCGTTACAATGAGCAGTTCTTC
NA | NA | TRBJ2-3 | TRBV4-1 | CASSQETRGSTDTQYF | TGCGCCAGCAGCCAAGAAACCAGGGGTAGCACAGATACGCAGTATTTT
NA | NA | TRBJ2-7 | TRBV20-1 | CSAGARNYEQYF | TGCAGTGCGGGGGCCCGGAACTACGAGCAGTACTTC
many | NA | TRBJ1-1 | TRBV28 | CASSSVMEAFF | TGTGCCAGCAGTTCCGTAATGGAAGCTTTCTTT
many | NA | TRBJ2-2 | TRBV30 | CAGLAGELFF | TGTGCCGGTCTAGCCGGGGAGCTGTTTTTT
few | TRBD1 | TRBJ1-1 | TRBV2 | CARGGQGADTEAFF | TGTGCCCGAGGGGGGCAGGGGGCGGACACTGAAGCTTTCTTT
many | NA | TRBJ1-6 | TRBV6-2/TRBV6-3 | CASRGLTDSWVSPLHF | TGTGCCAGCAGGGGACTAACGGACAGCTGGGTTTCACCCCTCCACTTT
many | NA | TRBJ2-3 | TRBV3-1 | CASSQDLGVLGDTQYF | TGTGCCAGCAGCCAAGATCTAGGTGTATTGGGAGATACGCAGTATTTT
many | TRBD2 | TRBJ2-3 | TRBV27 | CASSLYRGERGGSTDTQYF | TGTGCCAGCAGTTTATATAGAGGAGAGCGGGGGGGCAGCACAGATACGCAGTATTTT
many | NA | TRBJ1-2 | TRBV9 | CASSPADGGLLPGYTF | TGTGCCAGCAGCCCAGCTGACGGGGGGCTGCTGCCTGGCTACACCTTC
few | NA | TRBJ2-3 | TRBV15 | CATSRDRRGGTDTQYF | TGTGCCACCAGCAGAGATCGGAGGGGAGGCACAGATACGCAGTATTTT
NA | NA | TRBJ2-7 | TRBV2 | CASSEDRAAYEQYF | TGTGCCAGCAGTGAAGACAGGGCTGCCTACGAGCAGTACTTC
many | NA | TRBJ1-5 | TRBV10-3 | CAISGNGVPYEPQHF | TGTGCCATCAGTGGGAATGGGGTCCCCTATGAGCCCCAGCATTTT
many | TRBD1 | TRBJ2-7 | TRBV4-1 | CASSQVTGASYEQYF | TGCGCCAGCAGCCAAGTCACAGGGGCATCCTACGAGCAGTACTTC
many | NA | TRBJ1-2 | TRBV29-1 | CSVYGIIYGYTF | TGCAGCGTGTATGGGATAATCTATGGCTACACCTTC
many | TRBD2 | TRBJ2-5 | TRBV9 | CASSVEGGLAGSQETQYF | TGTGCCAGCAGCGTAGAGGGGGGACTAGCGGGTTCGCAAGAGACCCAGTACTTC
NA | TRBD1 | TRBJ2-7 | TRBV27 | CASSMGQGFSEQYF | TGTGCCAGCAGTATGGGACAGGGCTTCAGCGAGCAGTACTTC
few | NA | TRBJ1-4 | TRBV6-1 | CASSRDYGATNEKLFF | TGTGCCAGCAGTCGGGACTACGGGGCAACTAATGAAAAACTGTTTTTT
few | TRBD1 | TRBJ2-7 | TRBV18 | CASSRPGQGSYEQYF | TGTGCCAGCTCGCGCCCGGGACAGGGCTCCTACGAGCAGTACTTC
NA | NA | TRBJ2-3 | TRBV7-6 | CASSLGRTVNTQYF | TGTGCCAGCAGCTTAGGCCGCACGGTCAATACGCAGTATTTT
NA | NA | TRBJ2-3 | TRBV5-1 | CASSVRGLEDTQYF | TGCGCCAGCAGCGTGAGGGGGTTAGAGGATACGCAGTATTTT
few | TRBD1 | TRBJ1-2 | TRBV6-1 | CASSEIPSTGDGYTF | TGTGCCAGCAGTGAGATACCCTCGACAGGGGACGGCTACACCTTC
many | NA | TRBJ1-1 | TRBV29-1 | CSVYDSGANTEAFF | TGCAGCGTTTATGACAGCGGGGCGAACACTGAAGCTTTCTTT
NA | TRBD1 | TRBJ2-1 | TRBV19 | CASSPINRGRGNEQFF | TGTGCCAGTAGCCCAATAAACAGGGGGCGCGGCAATGAGCAGTTCTTC
NA | TRBD1 | TRBJ2-3 | TRBV7-2 | CASTLLGQGGTDTQYF | TGTGCCAGCACCCTCCTGGGGCAGGGGGGCACAGATACGCAGTATTTT
NA | NA | TRBJ2-7 | TRBV20-1 | CSARTGSTYEQYF | TGCAGTGCTAGAACGGGTAGTACCTACGAGCAGTACTTC
many | NA | TRBJ2-3 | TRBV11-1 | CASSLGKSTDTQYF | TGTGCCAGCAGCTTAGGGAAGAGCACAGATACGCAGTATTTT
many | NA | TRBJ1-5 | TRBV6-2/TRBV6-3 | CASSRSGPSLWQPQHF | TGTGCCAGCAGCCGTTCGGGACCTTCCCTATGGCAGCCCCAGCATTTT